These 20 T cell receptor beta chains were sequenced from one sample in a study of blood T cell repertoires in COVID-19. Generated by immunoSEQ multiplex PCR, the TCRdb table keeps only in-frame clones and is missing some. The sample yields more than 140,000 clones, roughly 88% seen once. Sequencing was carried out using peripheral blood. These receptors were obtained from a woman aged 50 to 65 in a cohort sampled during active or convalescent COVID-19.

CDR3 DNA: TGCAGCGTTGAATTGACAGTGAACACTGAAGCTTTCTTT. Translating gives CSVELTVNTEAFF. The chain is built from TRBV29-1 and TRBJ1-1, with D perhaps TRBD1 (5 bases). The CDR3 extends over 13 amino acids. Germline CDR1 and CDR2: SQVTM and ANQGSEA. The ends were cut back, 2 bases at V and 0 bases at J, with 7 bases in the middle.

In its sample, this clone was seen once. The rearrangement joins TRBV19 to TRBJ1-5, with 9 bases that match TRBD1. Germline loops: CDR1 LNHDA, CDR2 SQIVND (reference sequence). V was pared by 3 bases and J by 4 bases, with 7 bases of the junction left unmatched. This CDR3 is built from 16 residues. The CDR3 DNA is TGTGCCAGTAGTATGCGGGGACAGGGTACTAATCAGCCCCAGCATTTT. It specifies CASSMRGQGTNQPQHF.

The V and J genes are TRBV5-1 and TRBJ1-1; D is possibly TRBD1 (5 bases). Germline V gene data show CDR1 as SGHRS and CDR2 as YFSETQ. V lost 4 bases and J 1 base, leaving 11 bases between the germline ends. The CDR3 sequence is 14 residues long. The DNA of the CDR3 is TGCGCCAGCAGCGTGGTCAGGGCGAACACTGAAGCTTTCTTT. Residues: CASSVVRANTEAFF.

The chain recombines TRBV14 with TRBJ1-1; possible D gene TRBD1, 5 bases. V was cut by 2 bases and J by 2 bases, with 18 bases left in between. The germline gives CDR1 SGHDN, CDR2 FVKESK. The CDR3 runs to 17 residues. Here the CDR3 reads CASSQPISTDTNTEAFF. CDR3 DNA: TGTGCCAGCAGCCAACCAATATCGACGGACACCAACACTGAAGCTTTCTTT.

The chain is built from TRBV9 and TRBJ2-1; 8 nucleotides align to TRBD2. The ends lost 1 base at V and 7 bases at J; junction bases unmatched: 4. The length of the CDR3 is 14 residues. Germline CDR1 reads SGDLS; CDR2 reads YYNGEE. CDR3 residues: CASSVSTSGNEQFF. In DNA, the CDR3 is TGTGCCAGCAGCGTAAGTACTAGCGGAAATGAGCAGTTCTTC.

The count of this clone is one. J is TRBJ1-4 and V is TRBV4-3; a possible D gene is TRBD1 (6 bases). The V gene lost 4 bases and the J gene lost 4 bases, with 22 bases spanning the gap. This CDR3 contains 18 residues. Germline V lookup: CDR1 LGHNA, CDR2 YSLEER. The CDR3 DNA follows: TGCGCCAGCAGCCCAGTCGATGGGGGCGGGGGTGATAATGAAAAACTGTTTTTT. Its translation: CASSPVDGGGGDNEKLFF.

This rearrangement joins TRBV30 to TRBJ1-6, with a weak D call TRBD1 (6 bases). V was shortened by 1 base and J by 9 bases, with 16 bases between the two germline ends. The CDR3 consists of 15 residues. CDR1 is GTSNPN and CDR2 is SVGIG in the germline V gene (reference sequence). The CDR3 DNA is TGTGCCTGGAGTGGTCAGGGGCGATGGGGTTCACCCCTCCACTTT. Translation: CAWSGQGRWGSPLHF.

The rearrangement joins TRBV9 to TRBJ1-1, with D maybe TRBD1 (6 bases). Germline V gives CDR1 SGDLS, CDR2 YYNGEE. Trimming took off 1 base at V and 5 bases at J, with 12 bases between the two ends. The CDR3 has 14 amino acids. DNA for the CDR3: TGTGCCAGCAGCGTAAGGGGGTTGGGTACTGAAGCTTTCTTT. It codes for CASSVRGLGTEAFF.

This rearrangement joins TRBV19 to TRBJ2-7; TRBD2 matches at 10 bases. Unmatched junction bases numbered 6, after V lost 5 bases and J lost 2 bases. In germline, CDR1 is LNHDA, CDR2 SQIVND (reference sequence). The CDR3 has 15 residues. DNA for the CDR3: TGTGCCAGTAGTGGTTGGCTAGCGGGGGCCTACGAGCAGTACTTC. Encoded protein: CASSGWLAGAYEQYF.

The chain combines TRBV18 with TRBJ2-7, with TRBD1 matching over 8 bases. Germline values: CDR1 KGHSH, CDR2 LQKENI. This CDR3 has 15 residues. The V and J ends lost 4 bases and 0 bases, in that order; junction bases with no gene match: 5. As DNA, the CDR3 is TGTGCCAGCTCACGGGGACAGGCCCTCTCCTACGAGCAGTACTTC. It translates to CASSRGQALSYEQYF.

This clone was found a few times. The chain employs TRBV14 and TRBJ2-7, with D possibly TRBD1 on 7 matching bases. Germline assignment: CDR1 SGHDN and CDR2 FVKESK. The CDR3 contains 16 residues. Trimming stripped 4 bases from V and 7 bases from J, with 23 bases between. The CDR3 region is CASSPSGLEGAREQYF. Here the CDR3 DNA reads TGTGCCAGCAGCCCCTCTGGCCTGGAGGGGGCTCGGGAGCAGTACTTC. Drawing the rest from reference TRBV14 and TRBJ2-7, the complete variable domain is EAGVTQFPSHSVIEKGQTVTLRCDPISGHDNLYWYRRVMGKEIKFLLHFVKESKQDESGMPNNRFLAERTGGTYSTLKVQPAELEDSGVYFCASSPSGLEGAREQYFGPGTRLTVT.

This clone was seen only once. This rearrangement joins TRBV18 to TRBJ2-7; D gene unclear. V gave up 3 bases and J gave up 7 bases, with 13 bases separating them. The CDR3 spans 13 residues. Per germline, CDR1 KGHSH and CDR2 LQKENI. The CDR3 DNA reads TGTGCCAGCTCACCCCGCGAGGATGGAGAGCAGTACTTC. Translated: CASSPREDGEQYF.

The chain joins TRBV29-1 to TRBJ2-3; 10 nucleotides match TRBD1. CDR1 is SQVTM and CDR2 is ANQGSEA in the germline V gene. Losses at the gene ends were 4 bases for V and 5 bases for J; bases not matched to a gene: 6. This CDR3 comprises 14 residues. The CDR3 sequence is CSVGGGTGEDTQYF. CDR3 DNA: TGCAGCGTTGGGGGCGGGACAGGGGAAGATACGCAGTATTTT.

The rearrangement joins TRBV7-9 to TRBJ2-7, with 8 bases identical to TRBD1. The CDR3 is 13 amino acids. Germline V gives CDR1 SEHNR, CDR2 FQNEAQ (reference sequence). J gave up 6 bases and V 2 bases, and 3 bases lay outside the gene matches. This CDR3 is CASSLTDRGEQYF. In nucleotides, the CDR3 is TGTGCCAGCAGCTTAACTGACAGGGGCGAGCAGTACTTC. Together with reference TRBV7-9 and TRBJ2-7, the CDR3 gives the full variable domain: DTGVSQNPRHKITKRGQNVTFRCDPISEHNRLYWYRQTLGQGPEFLTYFQNEAQLEKSRLLSDRFSAERPKGSFSTLEIQRTEQGDSAMYLCASSLTDRGEQYFGPGTRLTVT.

V is TRBV19 and J is TRBJ1-6; weak D call: TRBD1 (5 bases). V lost 3 bases and J lost 3, with 15 bases in between. The CDR3 sequence is 17 residues long. From germline, CDR1 is LNHDA and CDR2 SQIVND (reference sequence). The CDR3 nucleotides read TGTGCCAGTAGTATTTTCCAGGGCGGTCTCTATAATTCACCCCTCCACTTT. It is translated as CASSIFQGGLYNSPLHF.

The gene calls are TRBV28 and TRBJ1-4; the match to TRBD1 covers 9 bases. The CDR3 has 17 residues. The germline V gene has CDR1 MDHEN and CDR2 SYDVKM. The V gene end was trimmed by 4 bases and the J gene end by 2 bases; junction bases not matched to a gene: 8. The CDR3 loop is CASSSPGTGSTNEKLFF. As DNA, the CDR3 is TGTGCCAGCAGTTCACCCGGGACAGGGTCCACTAATGAAAAACTGTTTTTT.

The genes are TRBV5-1 and TRBJ1-6; 8 bases align to TRBD1. This CDR3 is built from 15 residues. Trimming cost V 0 bases and J 9 bases; bases outside gene matches: 5. Per the germline V gene, CDR1 is SGHRS and CDR2 is YFSETQ. CDR3 residues: CASSLAGTGRSPLHF. The DNA of the CDR3 is TGCGCCAGCAGCTTGGCGGGGACAGGACGTTCACCCCTCCACTTT.

V and J are TRBV12-5 and TRBJ2-1, with D perhaps TRBD1 (5 bases). The CDR3 has 15 residues. The V gene's germline CDR1 is LGHNT and CDR2 FRNRAP. Between the trimmed V and J ends, which lost 0 bases and 5 bases, there was a span of 11 bases. CDR3 protein: CASGLVGEQDNEQFF. CDR3 nucleotides: TGTGCTAGTGGTTTGGTAGGGGAACAAGACAATGAGCAGTTCTTC.

This clone was counted once. The V call is TRBV2, the J call TRBJ2-2, with 9 bases lining up with TRBD2. The V and J ends lost 2 bases and 6 bases, in that order; junction bases with no gene match: 4. CDR3 length: 15 residues. Germline CDR1 and CDR2: SNHLY and FYNNEI. The CDR3, as DNA: TGTGCCAGCAGTGAAAGCGGGGGGAGGTCCGGGGAGCTGTTTTTT. This codes for CASSESGGRSGELFF.

This clone was found a few times. The DNA of the CDR3 is TGTGCCAGCAGCTTATCGACTAGCGGGGGGATTGGGGCCAACGTCCTGACTTTC. The encoded protein is CASSLSTSGGIGANVLTF. This chain joins TRBV7-2 and TRBJ2-6; 13 positions match TRBD2. The CDR3 extends over 18 amino acids. CDR1 is SGHTA, CDR2 FQGNSA, per germline. Losses at the gene ends were 2 bases for V and 3 bases for J; bases not matched to a gene: 4.